The 19 T cell receptor beta chains given below trace back to one sample, sequenced in a study of OX40 agonist ivuxolimab in advanced cancers. Repertoires were generated with immunoSEQ multiplex PCR, while TCRdb's copy carries only in-frame clones and drops some. The sample has about 66,000 clones, roughly four fifths seen once. The specimen was CD4+ or CD8+ T cells sorted from blood, collected in a trial of the OX40 agonist ivuxolimab. The receptors were gathered from an adult with an advanced solid tumor such as melanoma, head and neck, liver or kidney cancer.

V gene TRBV2 combines with J gene TRBJ2-2; TRBD1 aligns across 7 bases. The CDR3 runs to 12 residues. J gave up 4 bases and V 8 bases, and 1 base lay outside the gene matches. Germline CDR1 SNHLY, CDR2 FYNNEI. The CDR3 nucleotides are TGTGCCAGCTCAGGGGGCACCGGGGAGCTGTTTTTT. This gives the protein CASSGGTGELFF.

The rearrangement joins TRBV5-1 to TRBJ2-1; D remains ambiguous. The CDR3 runs to 11 residues. Looked up from germline, CDR1 is SGHRS and CDR2 is YFSETQ. V lost 0 bases and J 15 bases, leaving 10 bases between the germline ends. The CDR3 region is CASSLGRKMFF. Written as DNA, the CDR3 is TGCGCCAGCAGCTTGGGACGGAAGATGTTCTTC.

The chain employs TRBV2 and TRBJ1-1; weak D call: TRBD1 (5 bases). V was trimmed by 4 bases and J by 4 bases, leaving 13 bases between them. This CDR3 comprises 14 residues. From germline, CDR1 is SNHLY and CDR2 FYNNEI. The chain's CDR3 is CASSGGLGITEAFF. The CDR3 nucleotides read TGTGCCAGCAGTGGGGGACTCGGGATCACTGAAGCTTTCTTT.

The chain links TRBV11-3 to TRBJ1-3; D unclear. Germline CDR1 is SGHNT and CDR2 is YENEEA. This CDR3 comprises 15 residues. V was trimmed by 4 bases and J by 1 base, leaving 11 bases between them. The CDR3 DNA reads TGTGCCAGCAGCTCGCCCAGAGGATCTGGAAACACCATATATTTT. Residues: CASSSPRGSGNTIYF.

This clone was recorded once. V is TRBV25-1 and J is TRBJ1-1, with D possibly being TRBD1 (5 bases). This CDR3 has 13 residues. In germline, CDR1 is MGHDK, CDR2 SYGVNS. V lost 6 bases to trimming and J lost 1 base, with 9 bases between them. The CDR3 nucleotides read TGTGCCAGCAGGACAGCCGAGAACACTGAAGCTTTCTTT. Its translation is CASRTAENTEAFF.

V and J are TRBV28 and TRBJ2-7, with TRBD1 identical over 7 bases. Germline values: CDR1 MDHEN, CDR2 SYDVKM. V was pared by 2 bases and J by 3 bases, with 10 bases of the junction left unmatched. The CDR3 has 16 residues. In DNA form, the CDR3 reads TGTGCCAGCAGTTTACCTATGGGACAGACCCACTACGAGCAGTACTTC. Translating it yields CASSLPMGQTHYEQYF.

J is TRBJ2-1 and V is TRBV19; no definite D call. The ends were cut back, 1 base at V and 5 bases at J, with 12 bases in the middle. CDR1 is LNHDA and CDR2 is SQIVND in the germline V gene (reference sequence). There are 15 residues in the CDR3. The CDR3 nucleotides read TGTGCCAGTAGTATAGGACAAGGACGCAACAATGAGCAGTTCTTC. It is translated as CASSIGQGRNNEQFF.

The chain carries TRBV27 and TRBJ2-1, with D possibly matching TRBD2 (6 bases). Germline values: CDR1 MNHEY, CDR2 SMNVEV (reference sequence). The ends were cut back, 3 bases at V and 1 base at J, with 13 bases in the middle. The CDR3 has 16 residues. CDR3 DNA sequence: TGTGCCAGCAGTTTGGACGGGAGAAGGTCCTACAATGAGCAGTTCTTC. This translates into CASSLDGRRSYNEQFF.

The chain employs TRBV7-2 and TRBJ2-5; no definite D call. This CDR3 spans 15 amino acids. CDR1 is SGHTA, CDR2 FQGNSA, per germline. Trimming stripped 0 bases from V and 0 bases from J, with 8 bases between. CDR3 DNA sequence: TGTGCCAGCAGCTTAGCGCGGACGAACCAAGAGACCCAGTACTTC. It is translated as CASSLARTNQETQYF.

V usage is TRBV11-3 and J usage is TRBJ2-7; D is uncertain. CDR1 is SGHNT and CDR2 is YENEEA in the germline V gene. The V and J ends lost 1 base and 2 bases respectively, with 9 bases between them. The CDR3 totals 14 residues. The CDR3 loop reads CASSLVIRPYEQYF. CDR3 in DNA: TGTGCCAGCAGCTTAGTAATTCGGCCCTACGAGCAGTACTTC.

V and J are TRBV7-9 and TRBJ2-2; no reliable D call. V was pared by 10 bases and J by 4 bases, with 13 bases between. This CDR3 contains 13 residues. Germline V lookup: CDR1 SEHNR, CDR2 FQNEAQ (reference sequence). Here the CDR3 reads CATWSGSTGELFF. The CDR3 bases are TGTGCCACCTGGAGTGGAAGCACCGGGGAGCTGTTTTTT. The variable domain in full, with the rest retrieved from reference TRBV7-9 and TRBJ2-2, is DTGVSQNPRHKITKRGQNVTFRCDPISEHNRLYWYRQTLGQGPEFLTYFQNEAQLEKSRLLSDRFSAERPKGSFSTLEIQRTEQGDSAMYLCATWSGSTGELFFGEGSRLTVL.

This sequence joins TRBV28 and TRBJ1-3, with 8 bases aligning to TRBD1. CDR1 and CDR2 (germline): MDHEN, SYDVKM. CDR3 length equals 13 residues. J lost 2 bases, V lost 8 bases, and 2 bases had no gene match. This CDR3 is CASWDRTGNTIYF. CDR3 nucleotide sequence: TGTGCCAGCTGGGACAGGACTGGAAACACCATATATTTT.

The chain is built from TRBV13 and TRBJ2-7; D might be TRBD1 (8 bases). Per the germline V gene, CDR1 is PRHDT and CDR2 is FYEKMQ (reference sequence). The V end lost 5 bases, the J end lost 4 bases, and 24 bases lay between the germline ends. The CDR3 runs to 17 residues. CDR3 sequence: CASSKAREETGEYEQYF. In DNA, the CDR3 is TGTGCCAGCAGCAAAGCCCGGGAGGAGACAGGGGAATACGAGCAGTACTTC.

The genes are TRBV6-6 and TRBJ2-7; perhaps D is TRBD1 or TRBD2 (5 bases each). Deletions cut 7 bases from V and 3 bases from J, with 16 bases between. This CDR3 spans 14 amino acids. Looked up from germline, CDR1 is MNHNY and CDR2 is SVGAGI (reference sequence). DNA for the CDR3: TGTGCCAGCACCCCAGGGACCACAAACTACGAGCAGTACTTC. This encodes CASTPGTTNYEQYF.

The CDR3 is CASRQGGTDTQYF. CDR3 bases: TGTGCCAGCAGACAGGGGGGCACAGATACGCAGTATTTT. The chain combines TRBV27 with TRBJ2-3; 8 bases align to TRBD1. In germline, CDR1 is MNHEY, CDR2 SMNVEV (reference sequence). The CDR3 contains 13 residues. The V and J ends lost 6 bases and 1 base, in that order; junction bases with no gene match: 0.

The chain uses TRBV5-4 and TRBJ1-1, with 10 bases matching TRBD1. Germline V gene sequence: CDR1 SGHNT, CDR2 YYREEE (reference sequence). The CDR3 has 14 residues. Trimming removed 2 bases from V and 5 bases from J; junction bases left unmatched: 3. DNA for the CDR3: TGTGCCAGCAGCTTTGGACAGGGGGTAACTGAAGCTTTCTTT. The encoded protein is CASSFGQGVTEAFF. Full variable domain (rest looked up from reference TRBV5-4 and TRBJ1-1): ETGVTQSPTHLIKTRGQQVTLRCSSQSGHNTVSWYQQALGQGPQFIFQYYREEENGRGNFPPRFSGLQFPNYSSELNVNALELDDSALYLCASSFGQGVTEAFFGQGTRLTVV.

V is TRBV14 and J is TRBJ2-7, with D uncertain. The V gene lost 4 bases and the J gene lost 4 bases, with 8 bases spanning the gap. The CDR3 spans 12 residues. Germline assignment: CDR1 SGHDN and CDR2 FVKESK. This chain's CDR3 is CASSPANYEQYF. The CDR3, as DNA: TGTGCCAGCAGCCCGGCGAATTACGAGCAGTACTTC.

The chain combines TRBV15 with TRBJ2-6, with TRBD2 as a possible D gene (6 bases). The germline CDR1 and CDR2 sequences are LNHNV and YYDKDF (reference sequence). The CDR3 totals 18 residues. Trimming took 4 bases from V and 0 from J, leaving 16 bases between them. The CDR3 loop is CATSTGGPSGSGANVLTF. CDR3 DNA: TGTGCCACCAGCACCGGGGGACCCTCGGGCTCTGGGGCCAACGTCCTGACTTTC.

The count of this clone is one. V gene TRBV5-6 combines with J gene TRBJ1-2, with a weak D call TRBD1 (6 bases). The CDR3 extends over 14 amino acids. Germline V CDR1 and CDR2: SGHDT, YYEEEE. The V end lost 4 bases, the J end lost 4 bases, and 14 bases lay between the germline ends. This CDR3 is CASSHRTAPYGYTF. CDR3 coding DNA: TGTGCCAGCAGCCACAGGACAGCCCCCTATGGCTACACCTTC.